This is a list of T cell receptor beta chains from one sample in a study of regulatory T cells in long-lasting Graves disease. TCRdb re-analysed the multiplex PCR reads in MiXCR, keeping a single row per CDR3 protein. The sample consists of approximately 470,000 distinct CDR3 sequences, less than 25% of them appearing once. This material consisted of peripheral blood mononuclear cells (PBMCs), taken when the disease was refractory, from a patient treated with antithyroid drugs. The receptors shown here come from a female donor with Graves disease. Each CDR3 is given with its conserved first and last residue. The D gene is left open where the match is weak. Clone size is given for some rows only: seen once, a few or many times, or a class if the clone is expanded.

. | TRBJ1-3 | TRBV19 | 17 | TRBD1 | CASSIRDSFYSGNTIYF | TGTGCCAGTAGTATCCGGGACAGTTTCTACTCTGGAAACACCATATATTTT
. | TRBJ1-4 | TRBV20-1 | 16 | TRBD1 | CSARPTPGQGTEKLFF | TGCAGTGCGAGACCAACACCGGGACAGGGGACTGAAAAACTGTTTTTT
many | TRBJ1-1 | TRBV11-2 | 13 | . | CASRSQPNTEAFF | TGTGCCAGCAGGAGTCAGCCCAACACTGAAGCTTTCTTT
few | TRBJ2-2 | TRBV7-3 | 15 | TRBD2 | CASSSSGRAAGELFF | TGTGCCAGCAGCTCTAGCGGGAGGGCCGCCGGGGAGCTGTTTTTT
many | TRBJ2-7 | TRBV7-3 | 13 | . | CASSLIGSYEQYF | TGTGCCAGCAGCTTAATAGGGAGTTACGAGCAGTACTTC
few | TRBJ2-5 | TRBV7-6 | 13 | . | CASSSSAKETQYF | TGTGCCAGCAGCTCGTCAGCGAAAGAGACCCAGTACTTC
. | TRBJ2-5 | TRBV7-9 | 15 | TRBD1 | CASSQIRQGQKTQYF | TGTGCCAGCAGCCAAATAAGACAGGGTCAAAAGACCCAGTACTTC
many | TRBJ1-2 | TRBV25-1 | 18 | . | CASRRTGSRNRNSNGYTF | TGTGCCAGCAGACGAACCGGGAGCAGGAACCGAAATAGTAATGGCTACACCTTC
many | TRBJ2-2 | TRBV7-9 | 16 | . | CASSSVQLLNTGELFF | TGTGCCAGCAGCTCTGTACAGCTCCTGAACACCGGGGAGCTGTTTTTT
. | TRBJ2-7 | TRBV15 | 17 | TRBD1 | CATSRDSNRGQTYEQYF | TGTGCCACCAGCAGAGATTCTAACAGGGGGCAGACCTACGAGCAGTACTTC
few | TRBJ2-2 | TRBV29-1 | 13 | . | CSVRGPNTGELFF | TGCAGCGTTAGGGGACCGAACACCGGGGAGCTGTTTTTT
few | TRBJ1-2 | TRBV6-1 | 16 | TRBD1 | CASRDSGTGGHYGYTF | TGTGCCAGCAGGGACTCCGGGACAGGGGGCCACTATGGCTACACCTTC
few | TRBJ2-2 | TRBV19 | 15 | TRBD1 | CASSIRTGDTGELFF | TGTGCCAGTAGTATTAGGACAGGGGATACCGGGGAGCTGTTTTTT
. | TRBJ2-7 | TRBV20-1 | 12 | . | CSASGDGYEQYF | TGCAGTGCTAGTGGGGACGGCTACGAGCAGTACTTC
. | TRBJ2-7 | TRBV3-1 | 18 | TRBD2 | CASSQGASGRTSSYEQYF | TGTGCCAGCAGCCAAGGGGCTAGCGGGAGGACTAGCTCCTACGAGCAGTACTTC
. | TRBJ2-7 | TRBV5-1 | 16 | . | CASSSWWAGDFYEQYF | TGCGCCAGCAGCTCATGGTGGGCAGGGGATTTCTACGAGCAGTACTTC
many | TRBJ2-5 | TRBV5-4 | 15 | TRBD2 | CASSFTSGAGETQYF | TGTGCCAGCAGCTTCACTAGCGGAGCGGGGGAGACCCAGTACTTC
. | TRBJ1-2 | TRBV29-1 | 14 | . | CSAVRDGDNYGYTF | TGCAGCGCCGTCCGGGACGGCGATAACTATGGCTACACCTTC
many | TRBJ2-7 | TRBV3-1 | 13 | . | CASSQDFPAEQYF | TGTGCCAGCAGCCAAGACTTCCCGGCCGAGCAGTACTTC
. | TRBJ1-1 | TRBV27 | 11 | . | CASSLGTEVFF | TGTGCCAGTAGCCTGGGCACTGAAGTTTTCTTT
. | TRBJ2-2 | TRBV4-1 | 15 | . | CASSQTGAKPGELFF | TGCGCCAGCAGCCAAACGGGTGCAAAACCCGGGGAGCTGTTTTTT
many | TRBJ1-2 | TRBV27 | 15 | . | CASSLSFEGGGGYTF | TGTGCCAGCAGTTTATCGTTTGAGGGGGGAGGAGGCTACACCTTC
few | TRBJ2-1 | TRBV2 | 13 | . | CASRLWGVDEQFF | TGTGCCAGCAGGCTCTGGGGAGTAGATGAGCAGTTCTTC
many | TRBJ1-5 | TRBV2 | 14 | . | CASSGTDFNQPQHF | TGTGCCAGCAGTGGGACGGATTTCAATCAGCCCCAGCATTTT
few | TRBJ2-5 | TRBV20-1 | 14 | . | CSARHEAPQETQYF | TGCAGTGCTAGGCACGAAGCTCCCCAAGAGACCCAGTACTTC
few | TRBJ2-1 | TRBV6-2/TRBV6-3 | 18 | TRBD2 | CASSEAGWEGDLRGEQFF | TGTGCCAGCAGTGAAGCGGGGTGGGAGGGAGACCTCCGAGGAGAGCAGTTCTTC
. | TRBJ1-1 | TRBV13 | 13 | TRBD1 | CASSTEQGAEAFF | TGTGCCAGCAGCACCGAACAGGGGGCTGAAGCTTTCTTT
. | TRBJ2-5 | TRBV19 | 15 | . | CASSISRGAQETQYF | TGTGCCAGTAGTATTTCCCGGGGGGCACAAGAGACCCAGTACTTC
few | TRBJ1-1 | TRBV25-1 | 14 | TRBD1 | CASSEAGGVVEAFF | TGTGCCAGCAGTGAAGCAGGGGGCGTGGTTGAAGCTTTCTTT
many | TRBJ2-7 | TRBV2 | 13 | TRBD1 | CASREDRGYEQYF | TGTGCCAGCAGAGAGGACAGGGGATACGAGCAGTACTTC
many | TRBJ2-5 | TRBV28 | 18 | TRBD2 | CASSPPGLAGVGKETQYF | TGTGCCAGCAGTCCCCCGGGACTAGCGGGAGTGGGTAAAGAGACCCAGTACTTC
many | TRBJ2-5 | TRBV29-1 | 14 | TRBD1 | CSVLRDRGQPAQYF | TGCAGCGTACTCCGGGACAGGGGGCAACCGGCCCAGTACTTC
many | TRBJ2-7 | TRBV2 | 14 | TRBD1 | CASMGDSSSFEQYF | TGTGCCAGCATGGGGGACAGTTCCTCTTTCGAGCAGTACTTC
few | TRBJ2-3 | TRBV7-9 | 16 | . | CASSLRRRGSTDTQYF | TGTGCCAGCAGCTTAAGGAGGCGGGGTAGCACAGATACGCAGTATTTT
many | TRBJ1-2 | TRBV6-5 | 15 | . | CASSFVTTGLYGYTF | TGTGCCAGCAGTTTCGTCACGACAGGTCTCTATGGCTACACCTTC
. | TRBJ2-7 | TRBV20-1 | 13 | . | CSASGQAAYEQYF | TGCAGTGCTAGTGGCCAGGCTGCCTACGAGCAGTACTTC
many | TRBJ2-7 | TRBV28 | 14 | TRBD1 | CASSGTGLNYEQYF | TGTGCCTCCTCCGGGACAGGATTAAACTACGAGCAGTACTTC
. | TRBJ2-7 | TRBV11-1 | 18 | TRBD1 | CASSLGRGLYKSSYEQYF | TGTGCCAGCAGCTTAGGCAGGGGGCTATACAAGAGCTCCTACGAGCAGTACTTC
. | TRBJ1-5 | TRBV11-2 | 15 | TRBD1 | CASSFDRGFNQPQHF | TGTGCCAGCAGCTTCGACAGGGGCTTCAATCAGCCCCAGCATTTT
few | TRBJ2-1 | TRBV6-4 | 16 | TRBD2 | CASSKLAGETYNEQFF | TGTGCCAGCAGTAAACTAGCGGGAGAGACCTACAATGAGCAGTTCTTC